This TCR beta chain was captured by sequencing in a study of early T cells in non-severe SARS-CoV-2 infection. Study as a whole: Sequenced material consisted of bulk RNA (from unsorted whole blood), and chains were unpaired. Study-level points and caveats: Reliance on VDJdb matching favored anti-spike CD8 responses; private and CD4 specificities were missed.

MiXCR, applied by TCRdb to the 5' RACE reads, yields one record per CDR3 protein. The sample consists of some 59,000 distinct CDR3 sequences, about 9.4% of them appearing once. This CDR3 has 13 residues. The ends were cut back, 4 bases at V and 1 base at J, with 8 bases in the middle. Germline V gene sequence: CDR1 SGHDT, CDR2 YYEEEE. The sample holds many counts of this clonotype. As yet, its antigen is unknown. The J gene is TRBJ1-2, the V gene TRBV5-6, with a possible D match to TRBD1 (6 bases). The clonotype was recovered from an adult who was a healthcare worker with PCR-confirmed SARS-CoV-2 infection or an uninfected control (not recorded which). Sequenced input: whole blood. The CDR3 coding sequence is TGTGCCAGCAGCCCGGACAGTAACTATGGCTACACCTTC. Protein product: CASSPDSNYGYTF. Drawing the rest from reference TRBV5-6 and TRBJ1-2, the complete variable domain is DAGVTQSPTHLIKTRGQQVTLRCSPKSGHDTVSWYQQALGQGPQFIFQYYEEEERQRGNFPDRFSGHQFPNYSSELNVNALLLGDSALYLCASSPDSNYGYTFGSGTRLTVV.